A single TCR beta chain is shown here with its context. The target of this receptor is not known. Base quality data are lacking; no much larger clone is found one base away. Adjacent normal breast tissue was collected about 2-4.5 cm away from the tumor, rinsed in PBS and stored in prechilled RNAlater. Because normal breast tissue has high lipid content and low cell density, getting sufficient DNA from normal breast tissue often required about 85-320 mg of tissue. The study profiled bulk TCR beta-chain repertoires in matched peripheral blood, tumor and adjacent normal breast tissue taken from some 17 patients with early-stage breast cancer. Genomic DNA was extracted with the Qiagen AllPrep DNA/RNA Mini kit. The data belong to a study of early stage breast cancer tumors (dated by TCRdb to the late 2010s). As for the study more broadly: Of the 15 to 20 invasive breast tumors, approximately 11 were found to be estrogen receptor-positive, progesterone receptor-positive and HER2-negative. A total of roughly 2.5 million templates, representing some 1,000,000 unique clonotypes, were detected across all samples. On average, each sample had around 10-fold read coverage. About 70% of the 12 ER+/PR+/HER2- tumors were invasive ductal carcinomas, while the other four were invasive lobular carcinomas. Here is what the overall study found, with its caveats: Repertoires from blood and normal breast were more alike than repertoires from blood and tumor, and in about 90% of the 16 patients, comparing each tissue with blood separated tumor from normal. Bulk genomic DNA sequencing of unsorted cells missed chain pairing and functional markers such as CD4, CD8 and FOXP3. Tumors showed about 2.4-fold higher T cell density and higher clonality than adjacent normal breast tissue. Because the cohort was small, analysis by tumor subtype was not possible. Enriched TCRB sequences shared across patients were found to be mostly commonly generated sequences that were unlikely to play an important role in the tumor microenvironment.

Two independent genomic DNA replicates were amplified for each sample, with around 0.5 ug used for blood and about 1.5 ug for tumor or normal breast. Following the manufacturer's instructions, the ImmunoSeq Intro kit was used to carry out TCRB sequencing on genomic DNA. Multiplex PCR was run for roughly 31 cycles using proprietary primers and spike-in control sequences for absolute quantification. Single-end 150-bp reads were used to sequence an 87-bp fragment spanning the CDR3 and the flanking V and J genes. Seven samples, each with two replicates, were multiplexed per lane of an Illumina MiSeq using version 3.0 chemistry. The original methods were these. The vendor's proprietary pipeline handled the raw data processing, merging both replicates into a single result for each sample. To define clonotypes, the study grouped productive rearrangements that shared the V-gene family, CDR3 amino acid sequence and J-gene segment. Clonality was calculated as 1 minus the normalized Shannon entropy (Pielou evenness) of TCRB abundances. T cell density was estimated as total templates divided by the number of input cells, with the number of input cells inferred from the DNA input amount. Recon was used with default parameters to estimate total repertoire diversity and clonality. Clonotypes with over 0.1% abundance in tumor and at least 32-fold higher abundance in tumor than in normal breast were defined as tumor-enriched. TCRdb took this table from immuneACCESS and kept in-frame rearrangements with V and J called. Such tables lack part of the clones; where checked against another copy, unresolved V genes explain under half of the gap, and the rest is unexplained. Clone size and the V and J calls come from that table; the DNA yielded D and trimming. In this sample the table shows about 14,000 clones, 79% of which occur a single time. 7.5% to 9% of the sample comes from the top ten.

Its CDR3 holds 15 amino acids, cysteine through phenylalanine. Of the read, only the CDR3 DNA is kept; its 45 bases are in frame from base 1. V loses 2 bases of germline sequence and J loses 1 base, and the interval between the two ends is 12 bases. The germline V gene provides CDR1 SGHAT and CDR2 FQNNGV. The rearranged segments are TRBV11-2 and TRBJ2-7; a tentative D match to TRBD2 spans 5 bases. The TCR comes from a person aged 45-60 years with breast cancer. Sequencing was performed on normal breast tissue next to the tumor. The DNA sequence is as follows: TGTGCCAGCAGCTTATCTTCCGGGAATTCCTACGAGCAGTACTTC. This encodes CASSLSSGNSYEQYF.